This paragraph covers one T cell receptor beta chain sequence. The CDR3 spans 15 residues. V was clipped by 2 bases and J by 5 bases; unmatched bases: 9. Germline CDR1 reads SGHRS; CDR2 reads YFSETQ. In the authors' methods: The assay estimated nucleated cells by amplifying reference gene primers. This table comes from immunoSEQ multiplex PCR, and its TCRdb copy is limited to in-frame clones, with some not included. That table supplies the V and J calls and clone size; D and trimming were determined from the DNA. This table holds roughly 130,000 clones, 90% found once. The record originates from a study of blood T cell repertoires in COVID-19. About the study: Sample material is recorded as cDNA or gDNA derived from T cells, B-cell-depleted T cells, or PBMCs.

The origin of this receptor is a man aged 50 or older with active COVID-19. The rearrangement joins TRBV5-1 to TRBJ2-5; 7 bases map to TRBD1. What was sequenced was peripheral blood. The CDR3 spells CASSFTGERWETQYF. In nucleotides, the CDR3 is TGCGCCAGCAGCTTTACAGGGGAAAGGTGGGAGACCCAGTACTTC.